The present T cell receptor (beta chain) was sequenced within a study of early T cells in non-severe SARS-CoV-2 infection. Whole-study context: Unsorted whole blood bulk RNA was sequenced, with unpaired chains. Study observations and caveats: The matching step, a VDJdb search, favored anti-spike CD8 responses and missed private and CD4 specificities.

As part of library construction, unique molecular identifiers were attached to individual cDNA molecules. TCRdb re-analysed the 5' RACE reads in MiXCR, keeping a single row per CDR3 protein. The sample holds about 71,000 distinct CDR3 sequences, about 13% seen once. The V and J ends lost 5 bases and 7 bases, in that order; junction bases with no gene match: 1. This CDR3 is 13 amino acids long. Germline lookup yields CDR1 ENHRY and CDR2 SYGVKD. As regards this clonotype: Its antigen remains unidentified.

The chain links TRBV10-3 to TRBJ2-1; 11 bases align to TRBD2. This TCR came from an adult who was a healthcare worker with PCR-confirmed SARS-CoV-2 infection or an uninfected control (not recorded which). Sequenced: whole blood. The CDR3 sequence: CAISLAGGNEQFF. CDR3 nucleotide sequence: TGTGCCATCAGTCTAGCGGGGGGTAATGAGCAGTTCTTC.